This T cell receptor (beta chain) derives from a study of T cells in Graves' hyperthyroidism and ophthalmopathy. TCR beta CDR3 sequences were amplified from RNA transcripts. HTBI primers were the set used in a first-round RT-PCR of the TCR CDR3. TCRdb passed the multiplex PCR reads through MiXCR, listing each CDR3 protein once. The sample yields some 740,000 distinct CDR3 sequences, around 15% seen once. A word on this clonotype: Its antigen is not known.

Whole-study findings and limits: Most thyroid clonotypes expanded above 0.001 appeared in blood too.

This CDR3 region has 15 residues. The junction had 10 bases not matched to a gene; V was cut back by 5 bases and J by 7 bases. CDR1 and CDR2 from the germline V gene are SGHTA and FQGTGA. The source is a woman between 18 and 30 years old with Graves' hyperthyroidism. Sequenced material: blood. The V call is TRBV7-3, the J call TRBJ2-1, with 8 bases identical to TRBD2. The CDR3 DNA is TGTGCCAGCAGCCCCACCGGGACTAGGGGGAATGAGCAGTTCTTC. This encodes CASSPTGTRGNEQFF.